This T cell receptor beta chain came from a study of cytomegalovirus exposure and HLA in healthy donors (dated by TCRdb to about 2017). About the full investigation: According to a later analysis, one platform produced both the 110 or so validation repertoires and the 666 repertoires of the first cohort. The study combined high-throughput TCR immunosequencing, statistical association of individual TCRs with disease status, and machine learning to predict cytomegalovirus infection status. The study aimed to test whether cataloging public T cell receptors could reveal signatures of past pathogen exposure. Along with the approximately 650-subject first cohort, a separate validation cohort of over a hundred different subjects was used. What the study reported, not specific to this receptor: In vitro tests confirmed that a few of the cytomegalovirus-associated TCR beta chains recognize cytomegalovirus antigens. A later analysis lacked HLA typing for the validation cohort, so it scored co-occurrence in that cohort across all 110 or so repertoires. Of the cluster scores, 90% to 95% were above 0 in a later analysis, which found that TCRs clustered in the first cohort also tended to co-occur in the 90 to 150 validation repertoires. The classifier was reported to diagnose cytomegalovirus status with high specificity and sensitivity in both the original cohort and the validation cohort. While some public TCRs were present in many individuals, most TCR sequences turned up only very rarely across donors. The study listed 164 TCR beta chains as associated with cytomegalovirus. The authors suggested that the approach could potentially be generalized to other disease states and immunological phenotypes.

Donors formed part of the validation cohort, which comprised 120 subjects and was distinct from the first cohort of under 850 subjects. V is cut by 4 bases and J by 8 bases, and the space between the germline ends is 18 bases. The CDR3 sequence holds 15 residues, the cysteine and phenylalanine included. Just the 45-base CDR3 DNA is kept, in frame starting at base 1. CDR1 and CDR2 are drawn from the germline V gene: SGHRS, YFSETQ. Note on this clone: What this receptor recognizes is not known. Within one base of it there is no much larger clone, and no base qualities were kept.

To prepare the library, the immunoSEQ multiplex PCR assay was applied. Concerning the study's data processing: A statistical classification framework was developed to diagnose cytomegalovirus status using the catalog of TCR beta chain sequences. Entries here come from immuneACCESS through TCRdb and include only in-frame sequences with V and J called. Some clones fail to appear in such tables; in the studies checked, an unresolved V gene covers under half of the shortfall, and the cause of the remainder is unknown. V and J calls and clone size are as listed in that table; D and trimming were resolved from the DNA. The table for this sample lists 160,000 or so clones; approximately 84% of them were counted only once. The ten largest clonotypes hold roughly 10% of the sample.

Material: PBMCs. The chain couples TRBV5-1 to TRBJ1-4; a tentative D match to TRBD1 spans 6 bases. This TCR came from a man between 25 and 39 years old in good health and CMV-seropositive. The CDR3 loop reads CASSHPRQGREKLFF. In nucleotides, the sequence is TGCGCCAGCAGCCACCCCCGGCAGGGGCGGGAAAAACTGTTTTTT.